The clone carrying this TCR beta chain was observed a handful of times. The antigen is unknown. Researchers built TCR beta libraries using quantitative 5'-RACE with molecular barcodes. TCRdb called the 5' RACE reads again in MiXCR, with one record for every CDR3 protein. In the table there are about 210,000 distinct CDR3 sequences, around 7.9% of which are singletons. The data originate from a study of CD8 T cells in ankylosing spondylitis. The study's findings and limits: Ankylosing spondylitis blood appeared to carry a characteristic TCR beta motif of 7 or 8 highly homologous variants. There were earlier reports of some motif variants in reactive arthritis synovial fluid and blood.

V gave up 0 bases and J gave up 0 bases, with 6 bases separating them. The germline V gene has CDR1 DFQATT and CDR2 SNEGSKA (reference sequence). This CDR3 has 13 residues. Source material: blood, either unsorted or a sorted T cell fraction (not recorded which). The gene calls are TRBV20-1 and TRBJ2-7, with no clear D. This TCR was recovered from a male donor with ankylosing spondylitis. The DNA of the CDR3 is TGCAGTGCTAGAGACTGGACCTCCTACGAGCAGTACTTC. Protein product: CSARDWTSYEQYF.